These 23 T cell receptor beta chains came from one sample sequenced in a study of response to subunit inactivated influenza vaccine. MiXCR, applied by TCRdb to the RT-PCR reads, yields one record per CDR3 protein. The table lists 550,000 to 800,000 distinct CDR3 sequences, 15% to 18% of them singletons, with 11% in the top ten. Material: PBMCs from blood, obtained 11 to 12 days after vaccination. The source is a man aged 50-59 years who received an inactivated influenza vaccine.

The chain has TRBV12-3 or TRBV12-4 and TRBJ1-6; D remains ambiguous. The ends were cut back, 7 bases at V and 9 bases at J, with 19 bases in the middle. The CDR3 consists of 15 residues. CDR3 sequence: CASTISRGVGSPLHF. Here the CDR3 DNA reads TGTGCCAGCACCATCTCCCGGGGTGTGGGTTCACCCCTCCACTTT.

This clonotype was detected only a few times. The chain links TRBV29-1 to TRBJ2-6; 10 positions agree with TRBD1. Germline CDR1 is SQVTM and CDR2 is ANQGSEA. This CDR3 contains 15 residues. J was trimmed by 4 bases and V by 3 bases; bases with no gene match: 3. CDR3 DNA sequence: TGCAGCGTTGAGGACAGGGGGAGAGGGGCCAACGTCCTGACTTTC. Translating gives CSVEDRGRGANVLTF.

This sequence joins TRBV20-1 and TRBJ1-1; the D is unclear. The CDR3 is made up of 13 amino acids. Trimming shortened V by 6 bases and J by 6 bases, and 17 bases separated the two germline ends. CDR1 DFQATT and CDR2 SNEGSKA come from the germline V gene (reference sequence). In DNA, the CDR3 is TGCAGTGCCCCCCTACGGGAGAGCGCTGAAGCTTTCTTT. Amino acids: CSAPLRESAEAFF.

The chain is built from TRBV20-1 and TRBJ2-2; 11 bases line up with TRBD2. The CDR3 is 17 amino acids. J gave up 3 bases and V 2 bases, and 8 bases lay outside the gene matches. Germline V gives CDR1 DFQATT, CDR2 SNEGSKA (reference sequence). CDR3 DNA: TGCAGTGCTAGATCGCCGGGACTAGCGGACCACACCGGGGAGCTGTTTTTT. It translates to CSARSPGLADHTGELFF.

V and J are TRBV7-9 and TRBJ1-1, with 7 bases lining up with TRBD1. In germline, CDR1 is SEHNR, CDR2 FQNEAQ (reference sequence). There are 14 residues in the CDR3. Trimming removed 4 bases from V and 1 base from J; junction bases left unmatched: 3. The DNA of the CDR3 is TGTGCCAGCAGCTGGGACAGTTCGAACACTGAAGCTTTCTTT. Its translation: CASSWDSSNTEAFF. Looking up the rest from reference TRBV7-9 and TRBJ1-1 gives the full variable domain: DTGVSQNPRHKITKRGQNVTFRCDPISEHNRLYWYRQTLGQGPEFLTYFQNEAQLEKSRLLSDRFSAERPKGSFSTLEIQRTEQGDSAMYLCASSWDSSNTEAFFGQGTRLTVV.

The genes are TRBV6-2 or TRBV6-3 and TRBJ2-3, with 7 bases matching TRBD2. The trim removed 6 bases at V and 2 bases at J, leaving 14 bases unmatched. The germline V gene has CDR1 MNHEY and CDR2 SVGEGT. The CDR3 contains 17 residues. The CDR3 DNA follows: TGTGCCAGCAGGACACAGACGCGACTAGCCGTCACAGATACGCAGTATTTT. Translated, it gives CASRTQTRLAVTDTQYF.

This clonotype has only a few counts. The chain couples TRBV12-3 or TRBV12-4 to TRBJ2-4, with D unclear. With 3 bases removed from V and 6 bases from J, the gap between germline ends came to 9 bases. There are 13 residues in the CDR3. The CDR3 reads CASSLTSANIQYF. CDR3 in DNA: TGTGCCAGCAGTTTGACCAGCGCAAACATTCAGTACTTC.

CDR3 residues: CSARRGLADNEQFF. The CDR3 bases are TGCAGTGCTAGACGGGGACTAGCGGACAATGAGCAGTTCTTC. The chain links TRBV20-1 to TRBJ2-1; 11 bases are shared with TRBD2. Germline V gene data show CDR1 as DFQATT and CDR2 as SNEGSKA (reference sequence). The junction had 2 bases not matched to a gene; V was cut back by 2 bases and J by 5 bases. The CDR3 sequence is 14 residues long.

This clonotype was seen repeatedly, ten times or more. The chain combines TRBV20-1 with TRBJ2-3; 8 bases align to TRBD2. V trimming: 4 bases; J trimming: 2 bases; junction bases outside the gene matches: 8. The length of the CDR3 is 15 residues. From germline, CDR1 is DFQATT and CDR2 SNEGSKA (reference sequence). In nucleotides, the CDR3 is TGCAGTGCTAATTGGCGGGGGGCCTCCACAGATACGCAGTATTTT. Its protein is CSANWRGASTDTQYF.

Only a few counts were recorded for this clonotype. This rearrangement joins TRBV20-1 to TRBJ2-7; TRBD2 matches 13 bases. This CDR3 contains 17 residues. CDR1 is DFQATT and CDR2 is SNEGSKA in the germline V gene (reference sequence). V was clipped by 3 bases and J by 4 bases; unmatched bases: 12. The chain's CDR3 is CSARTLGGTSGIYEQYF. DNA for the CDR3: TGCAGTGCTAGGACCCTCGGGGGGACTAGCGGGATATACGAGCAGTACTTC.

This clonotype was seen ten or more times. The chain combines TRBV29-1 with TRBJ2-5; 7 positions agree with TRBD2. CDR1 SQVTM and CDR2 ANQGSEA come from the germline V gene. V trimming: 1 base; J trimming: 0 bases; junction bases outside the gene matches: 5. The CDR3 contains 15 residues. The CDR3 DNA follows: TGCAGCGTTGAAGGGCTAGCGGCCCACCAAGAGACCCAGTACTTC. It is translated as CSVEGLAAHQETQYF.

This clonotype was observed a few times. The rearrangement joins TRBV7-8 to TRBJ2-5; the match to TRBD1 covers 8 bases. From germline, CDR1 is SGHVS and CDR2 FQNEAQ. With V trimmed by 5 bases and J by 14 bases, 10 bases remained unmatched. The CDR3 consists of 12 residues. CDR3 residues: CASSMPGGVRYF. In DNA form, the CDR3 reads TGTGCCAGCAGCATGCCAGGGGGCGTACGTTACTTC.

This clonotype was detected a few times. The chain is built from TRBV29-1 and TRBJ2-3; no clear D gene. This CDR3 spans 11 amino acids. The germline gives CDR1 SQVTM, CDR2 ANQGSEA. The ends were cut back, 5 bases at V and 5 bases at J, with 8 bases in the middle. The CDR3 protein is CSVLVGDTQYF. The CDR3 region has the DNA TGCAGCGTTTTAGTGGGAGATACGCAGTATTTT.

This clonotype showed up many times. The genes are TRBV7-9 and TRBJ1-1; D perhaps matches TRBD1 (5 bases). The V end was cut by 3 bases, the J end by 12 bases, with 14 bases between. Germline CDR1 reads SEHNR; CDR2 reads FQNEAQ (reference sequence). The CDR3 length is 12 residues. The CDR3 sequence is CASSLLGEETFF. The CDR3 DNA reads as TGTGCCAGCAGCTTGCTAGGGGAGGAAACTTTCTTT.

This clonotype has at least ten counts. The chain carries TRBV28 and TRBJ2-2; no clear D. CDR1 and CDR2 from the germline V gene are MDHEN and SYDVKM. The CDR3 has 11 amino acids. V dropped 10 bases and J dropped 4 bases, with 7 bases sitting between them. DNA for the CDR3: TGTGCCACCACGGGCACCGGGGAGCTGTTTTTT. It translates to CATTGTGELFF. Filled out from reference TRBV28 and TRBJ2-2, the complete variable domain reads DVKVTQSSRYLVKRTGEKVFLECVQDMDHENMFWYRQDPGLGLRLIYFSYDVKMKEKGDIPEGYSVSREKKERFSLILESASTNQTSMYLCATTGTGELFFGEGSRLTVL.

CDR3 region: CATSDLGGAATDTQYF. CDR3 in DNA: TGTGCCACCAGTGATTTGGGGGGGGCCGCCACAGATACGCAGTATTTT. The chain carries TRBV24-1 and TRBJ2-3; a possible D gene is TRBD2 (7 bases). The V gene's germline CDR1 is KGHDR and CDR2 SFDVKD. V was pared by 0 bases and J by 2 bases, with 11 bases between. The CDR3 length is 16 residues.

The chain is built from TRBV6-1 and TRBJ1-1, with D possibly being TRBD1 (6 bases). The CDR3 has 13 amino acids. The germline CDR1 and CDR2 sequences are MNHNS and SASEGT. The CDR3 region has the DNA TGTGGCGCGGGTAGGACAGATGTTACTGAAGCTTTCTTT. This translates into CGAGRTDVTEAFF.

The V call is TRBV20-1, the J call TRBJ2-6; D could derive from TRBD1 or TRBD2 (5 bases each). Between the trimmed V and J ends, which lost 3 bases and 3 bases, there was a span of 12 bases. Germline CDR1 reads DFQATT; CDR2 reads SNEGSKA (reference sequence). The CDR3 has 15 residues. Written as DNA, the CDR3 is TGCAGTGCTAGTACTTCGGGGCATGGGGCCAACGTCCTGACTTTC. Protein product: CSASTSGHGANVLTF.

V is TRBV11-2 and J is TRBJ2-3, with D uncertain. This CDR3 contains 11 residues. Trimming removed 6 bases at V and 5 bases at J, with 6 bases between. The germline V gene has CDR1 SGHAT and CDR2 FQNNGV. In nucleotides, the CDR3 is TGTGCCAGCAGACTCGGAGATACGCAGTATTTT. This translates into CASRLGDTQYF.

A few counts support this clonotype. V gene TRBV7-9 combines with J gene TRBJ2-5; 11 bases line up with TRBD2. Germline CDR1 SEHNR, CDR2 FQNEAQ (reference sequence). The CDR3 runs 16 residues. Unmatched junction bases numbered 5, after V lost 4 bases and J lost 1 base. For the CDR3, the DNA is TGTGCCAGCAGCTCCCTAGCGGGAGGACTCCAAGAGACCCAGTACTTC. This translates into CASSSLAGGLQETQYF.

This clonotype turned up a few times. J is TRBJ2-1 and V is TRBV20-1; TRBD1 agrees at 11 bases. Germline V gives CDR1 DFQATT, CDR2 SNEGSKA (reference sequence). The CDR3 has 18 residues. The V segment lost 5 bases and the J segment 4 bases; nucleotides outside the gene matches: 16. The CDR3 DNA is TGCAGTGCTTCCGGACAGGGGGCGGTGCGGGGCCTATACAATGAGCAGTTCTTC. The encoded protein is CSASGQGAVRGLYNEQFF.

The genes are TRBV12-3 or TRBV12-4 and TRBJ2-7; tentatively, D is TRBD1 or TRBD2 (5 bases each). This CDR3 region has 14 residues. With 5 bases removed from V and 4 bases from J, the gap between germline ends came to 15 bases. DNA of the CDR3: TGTGCCAGCAGTCGTTCGGGACGCATTTACGAGCAGTACTTC. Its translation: CASSRSGRIYEQYF.

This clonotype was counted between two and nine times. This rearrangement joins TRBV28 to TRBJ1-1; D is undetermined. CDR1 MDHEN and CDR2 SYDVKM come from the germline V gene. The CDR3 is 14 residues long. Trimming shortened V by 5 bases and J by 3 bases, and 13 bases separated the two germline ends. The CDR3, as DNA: TGTGCCAGCAGTACCCAACAACCGCACACTGAAGCTTTCTTT. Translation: CASSTQQPHTEAFF.